This passage covers 19 T cell receptor beta chains from one sample sequenced in a study of metastatic and nonmetastatic thyroid tumors (dated by TCRdb to 2018 to 2021). None of the patients had been given any treatment before thyroid surgery. Libraries were made using PCR. TCRdb records Illumina HiSeq 4000 as the sequencer. TCRdb ran its own pipeline on the public reads, namely fastp trimming at Q25 and MiXCR clone calling, and kept in-frame beta chains. Present in this sample are 8,000 to 10,000 clones, less than 40% of which were seen just once. Around a fifth of the sample rests with the top ten. The sequenced sample was tumor tissue. Receptor source: a female donor with papillary thyroid cancer or a benign thyroid nodule (not recorded which). Some clones in this sample may be carry-over from other donors' samples.

This chain connects TRBV28 to TRBJ2-2; D possibly corresponds to TRBD1 (5 bases). V dropped 8 bases and J dropped 4 bases, with 11 bases sitting between them. This CDR3 comprises 13 residues. Germline CDR1 MDHEN, CDR2 SYDVKM. In DNA, the CDR3 is TGTGCCAGCCTAAAAAGGGGCACCGGGGAGCTGTTTTTT. It encodes CASLKRGTGELFF. The whole variable domain, remainder taken from reference TRBV28 and TRBJ2-2, is DVKVTQSSRYLVKRTGEKVFLECVQDMDHENMFWYRQDPGLGLRLIYFSYDVKMKEKGDIPEGYSVSREKKERFSLILESASTNQTSMYLCASLKRGTGELFFGEGSRLTVL.

CDR3 amino acids: CASSANSGGRNTQYF. DNA for the CDR3: TGCGCCAGCAGCGCCAACTCAGGGGGCAGGAATACGCAGTATTTT. The genes are TRBV5-1 and TRBJ2-3, with TRBD1 identical over 8 bases. This CDR3 is built from 15 residues. The V gene's germline CDR1 is SGHRS and CDR2 YFSETQ. V lost 4 bases, J lost 7 bases, and 11 bases stayed unmatched.

This clone was seen just once. The chain employs TRBV5-1 and TRBJ2-1; TRBD2 matches at 7 bases. The CDR3 is 15 amino acids. V lost 4 bases and J lost 7; bases outside the gene matches: 11. From germline, CDR1 is SGHRS and CDR2 YFSETQ. The CDR3 is CASSQGLTGSNEQFF. The CDR3 DNA is TGCGCCAGCAGCCAGGGACTAACGGGAAGTAATGAGCAGTTCTTC.

This chain joins TRBV11-2 and TRBJ2-2; no clear D gene. The CDR3 sequence is 14 residues long. Trimming shortened V by 5 bases and J by 3 bases, and 10 bases separated the two germline ends. Germline V lookup: CDR1 SGHAT, CDR2 FQNNGV. CDR3 nucleotides: TGTGCCAGCAGCCATCGGGCCGACACCGGGGAGCTGTTTTTT. Translation gives CASSHRADTGELFF.

The V call is TRBV29-1, the J call TRBJ2-7; 9 bases map to TRBD1. J gave up 2 bases and V 3 bases, and 5 bases lay outside the gene matches. The CDR3 consists of 14 residues. Germline CDR1 SQVTM, CDR2 ANQGSEA. CDR3: CSVEEGQGTYEQYF. The CDR3 DNA follows: TGCAGCGTTGAGGAGGGACAGGGAACCTACGAGCAGTACTTC.

This clone was observed a few times. The CDR3 nucleotides are TGTGCCAGCAGTCCACAGACAGGTTGGACTGAAGCTTTCTTT. This encodes CASSPQTGWTEAFF. The chain combines TRBV12-3 or TRBV12-4 with TRBJ1-1; a possible D gene is TRBD1 (6 bases). Deletions cut 5 bases from V and 5 bases from J, with 15 bases between. The CDR3 loop spans 14 amino acids.

The gene calls are TRBV6-1 and TRBJ1-2, with D perhaps matching TRBD1 (5 bases). The length of the CDR3 is 13 residues. The V gene lost 6 bases and the J gene lost 0 bases, with 8 bases spanning the gap. From germline, CDR1 is MNHNS and CDR2 SASEGT. The DNA for the CDR3 is TGTGCCAGCAGCAGGGATGCTAACTATGGCTACACCTTC. This sequence encodes CASSRDANYGYTF.

In its sample, this clone was seen a few times. J is TRBJ1-6 and V is TRBV28; possible D gene TRBD1, 6 bases. Trimming shortened V by 5 bases and J by 10 bases, and 12 bases separated the two germline ends. Germline V lookup: CDR1 MDHEN, CDR2 SYDVKM. The length of the CDR3 is 13 residues. The CDR3 DNA sequence: TGTGCCAGCAGTGACAGGTCAGCCTCACCCCTCCACTTT. Its translation: CASSDRSASPLHF. The entire variable domain, with the rest obtained from reference TRBV28 and TRBJ1-6, is as follows: DVKVTQSSRYLVKRTGEKVFLECVQDMDHENMFWYRQDPGLGLRLIYFSYDVKMKEKGDIPEGYSVSREKKERFSLILESASTNQTSMYLCASSDRSASPLHFGNGTRLTVT.

In its sample, this clone ranks as medium-sized. The rearrangement uses TRBV7-2 and TRBJ2-1, with 8 bases fitting TRBD2. Germline V gene data show CDR1 as SGHTA and CDR2 as FQGNSA. The CDR3 extends over 14 amino acids. V lost 1 base and J lost 14; bases outside the gene matches: 10. CDR3 sequence (DNA): TGTGCCAGCAGCTTAGATAAGGGCCAGCGGGGGAAGTTCTTC. Residues: CASSLDKGQRGKFF.

A few counts support this clone. The rearrangement joins TRBV6-8 to TRBJ2-5, with D tentatively TRBD1 (6 bases). This CDR3 contains 14 residues. The germline V gene encodes CDR1 MNHGY and CDR2 SAAAGT. Trimming took off 8 bases at V and 0 bases at J, with 13 bases between the two ends. In DNA form, the CDR3 reads TGTGCCAGCGGGAGACGACAGGACCAAGAGACCCAGTACTTC. Translation: CASGRRQDQETQYF.

This clone was counted only a few times. The chain employs TRBV19 and TRBJ2-3; 7 nucleotides match TRBD2. V trimming: 6 bases; J trimming: 7 bases; junction bases outside the gene matches: 13. The CDR3 spans 15 residues. The germline gives CDR1 LNHDA, CDR2 SQIVND (reference sequence). The CDR3 spells CASSQSGGRTYTQYF. CDR3 sequence (DNA): TGTGCCAGTAGCCAATCGGGGGGACGCACCTATACGCAGTATTTT.

This chain connects TRBV7-3 to TRBJ2-1; D not resolved. The CDR3 has 16 residues. Per the germline V gene, CDR1 is SGHTA and CDR2 is FQGTGA. Trimming removed 1 base from V and 2 bases from J, with 12 bases in between. The CDR3 sequence: CASSLSNVGTYNEQFF. In nucleotides, the CDR3 is TGTGCCAGCAGCTTAAGTAATGTCGGTACCTACAATGAGCAGTTCTTC.

Here the CDR3 reads CASLLAGDNEQFF. DNA for the CDR3: TGTGCCAGCTTGCTAGCGGGAGACAATGAGCAGTTCTTC. The chain joins TRBV3-1 to TRBJ2-1; 10 nucleotides line up with TRBD2. The germline V gene encodes CDR1 LGHDT and CDR2 YNNKEL (reference sequence). This CDR3 has 13 amino acids. The V and J ends lost 8 bases and 5 bases, in that order; junction bases with no gene match: 3.

Relative to its sample, this clone is medium-sized (0.01 to 0.1%). The chain links TRBV19 to TRBJ2-1, with TRBD1 identical over 7 bases. Germline V gene lookup returns CDR1 LNHDA and CDR2 SQIVND (reference sequence). This CDR3 has 13 amino acids. V lost 3 bases and J lost 6; bases outside the gene matches: 2. CDR3 loop: CASSMDRFNEQFF. The CDR3 region has the DNA TGTGCCAGTAGTATGGACAGGTTCAATGAGCAGTTCTTC. The full variable domain, its missing parts supplied by reference TRBV19 and TRBJ2-1, is DGGITQSPKYLFRKEGQNVTLSCEQNLNHDAMYWYRQDPGQGLRLIYYSQIVNDFQKGDIAEGYSVSREKKESFPLTVTSAQKNPTAFYLCASSMDRFNEQFFGPGTRLTVL.

This chain uses TRBV10-1 with TRBJ2-7; 7 bases map to TRBD2. There are 13 residues in the CDR3. From germline, CDR1 is WNHNN and CDR2 SYGVQD (reference sequence). V was clipped by 2 bases and J by 2 bases; unmatched bases: 0. CDR3 coding DNA: TGCGCCAGCAGTGAGGGGGGGGCCTACGAGCAGTACTTC. Translation gives CASSEGGAYEQYF.

The V call is TRBV30, the J call TRBJ1-2; D possibly corresponds to TRBD1 (5 bases). This CDR3 comprises 13 residues. V was shortened by 0 bases and J by 2 bases, with 7 bases between the two germline ends. The germline CDR1 and CDR2 sequences are GTSNPN and SVGIG (reference sequence). The CDR3 sequence: CAWSVGANYGYTF. CDR3 nucleotide sequence: TGTGCCTGGAGTGTAGGGGCGAACTATGGCTACACCTTC.

Concerning this clone: A read error may produce the germline difference seen at one junction end. The rearrangement joins TRBV27 to TRBJ1-2, with TRBD1 identical over 10 bases. The CDR3 has 14 residues. The germline V gene encodes CDR1 MNHEY and CDR2 SMNVEV (reference sequence). This CDR3 reads CASGLTGGLEGYTF. CDR3 in DNA: TGTGCCAGCGGTTTGACAGGGGGCCTTGAGGGCTACACCTTC.

The V and J genes are TRBV13 and TRBJ1-2; D uncertain. Looked up from germline, CDR1 is PRHDT and CDR2 is FYEKMQ (reference sequence). Trimming took 2 bases from V and 0 from J, leaving 7 bases between them. This CDR3 has 14 residues. DNA for the CDR3: TGTGCCAGCAGCTTAAATTCGCCTAACTATGGCTACACCTTC. Protein product: CASSLNSPNYGYTF.

The chain links TRBV2 to TRBJ2-7; a possible D gene is TRBD1 (6 bases). This CDR3 has 13 residues. V lost 6 bases and J 0 bases, leaving 9 bases between the germline ends. From germline, CDR1 is SNHLY and CDR2 FYNNEI. This chain's CDR3 is CASRVQGSYEQYF. CDR3 nucleotide sequence: TGTGCCAGCAGGGTACAGGGCTCCTACGAGCAGTACTTC. The entire variable domain, with the rest obtained from reference TRBV2 and TRBJ2-7, is as follows: EPEVTQTPSHQVTQMGQEVILRCVPISNHLYFYWYRQILGQKVEFLVSFYNNEISEKSEIFDDQFSVERPDGSNFTLKIRSTKLEDSAMYFCASRVQGSYEQYFGPGTRLTVT.